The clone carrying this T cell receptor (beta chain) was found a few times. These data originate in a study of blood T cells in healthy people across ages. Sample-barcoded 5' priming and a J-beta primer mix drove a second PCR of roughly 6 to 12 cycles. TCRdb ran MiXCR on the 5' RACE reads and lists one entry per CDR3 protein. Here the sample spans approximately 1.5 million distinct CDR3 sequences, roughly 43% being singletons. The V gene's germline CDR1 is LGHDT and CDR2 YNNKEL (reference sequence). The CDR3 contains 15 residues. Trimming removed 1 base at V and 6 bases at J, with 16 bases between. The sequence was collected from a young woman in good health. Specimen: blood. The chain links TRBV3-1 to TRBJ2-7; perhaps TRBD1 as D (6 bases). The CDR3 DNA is TGTGCCAGCAGCCAAGGAGGGACAAGGGGGTCCGAGCAGTACTTC. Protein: CASSQGGTRGSEQYF.